A selection of T cell receptor beta chains follows, all from one sample in a study of blood T cell repertoires in COVID-19. Assay: immunoSEQ multiplex PCR; the TCRdb copy retains only in-frame clones and omits some. In the table there are about 71,000 clones, 75% to 90% of which are singletons. The sample consisted of peripheral blood. The receptors come from an elderly man with acute or convalescent COVID-19. CDR3s include the opening cysteine and the closing phenylalanine or tryptophan. A D gene is named only where the DNA matches it firmly. Part of the rows lack a size; the others show once, few, many or a class for expanded clones.

D gene: TRBD1; J gene: TRBJ2-5; V gene: TRBV6-1; clone size: -; CDR3 protein: CASSGAHGTEKETQYF; CDR3 DNA: TGTGCCAGCAGTGGAGCCCACGGGACAGAAAAAGAGACCCAGTACTTC
D gene: -; J gene: TRBJ1-1; V gene: TRBV7-2; clone size: -; CDR3 protein: CASSAQTENTEAFF; CDR3 DNA: TGTGCCAGCAGCGCACAGACAGAGAACACTGAAGCTTTCTTT
D gene: TRBD1; J gene: TRBJ1-2; V gene: TRBV7-6; clone size: -; CDR3 protein: CASSLAGQGYGYTF; CDR3 DNA: TGTGCCAGCAGCTTAGCAGGACAGGGCTATGGCTACACCTTC
D gene: TRBD1; J gene: TRBJ1-1; V gene: TRBV6-5; clone size: -; CDR3 protein: CASSTGDTEAFF; CDR3 DNA: TGTGCCAGCAGCACAGGGGACACTGAAGCTTTCTTT
D gene: -; J gene: TRBJ1-2; V gene: TRBV10-2; clone size: -; CDR3 protein: CASSDIGVDYGYTF; CDR3 DNA: TGCGCCAGCAGTGATATAGGGGTAGACTATGGCTACACCTTC
D gene: -; J gene: TRBJ2-7; V gene: TRBV6-5; clone size: -; CDR3 protein: CASSYSTEVGEQYF; CDR3 DNA: TGTGCCAGCAGTTACTCCACTGAAGTTGGCGAGCAGTACTTC
D gene: -; J gene: TRBJ2-3; V gene: TRBV27; clone size: once; CDR3 protein: CASSLAQGYNTQYF; CDR3 DNA: TGTGCCAGCAGTTTAGCCCAGGGTTACAATACGCAGTATTTT
D gene: TRBD1; J gene: TRBJ2-7; V gene: TRBV2; clone size: -; CDR3 protein: CASKEGQLNYEQYF; CDR3 DNA: TGTGCCAGCAAAGAGGGACAGCTAAACTACGAGCAGTACTTC
D gene: -; J gene: TRBJ2-7; V gene: TRBV6-6; clone size: -; CDR3 protein: CASSYSARAYEQYF; CDR3 DNA: TGTGCCAGCAGTTACTCGGCCCGGGCCTACGAGCAGTACTTC
D gene: -; J gene: TRBJ2-6; V gene: TRBV19; clone size: once; CDR3 protein: CASSIEGRAGANVLTF; CDR3 DNA: TGTGCCAGTAGTATAGAAGGCAGGGCCGGGGCCAACGTCCTGACTTTC
D gene: TRBD2; J gene: TRBJ2-5; V gene: TRBV9; clone size: -; CDR3 protein: CASSVEDRAGGAETQYF; CDR3 DNA: TGTGCCAGCAGCGTAGAGGACCGAGCGGGGGGGGCAGAGACCCAGTACTTC
D gene: TRBD1; J gene: TRBJ1-3; V gene: TRBV7-2; clone size: -; CDR3 protein: CASSLGPPGTGGNTIYF; CDR3 DNA: TGTGCCAGCAGCTTAGGGCCCCCCGGGACAGGCGGAAACACCATATATTTT
D gene: -; J gene: TRBJ2-3; V gene: TRBV7-2; clone size: -; CDR3 protein: CASSPGADTQYF; CDR3 DNA: TGTGCCAGCAGCCCAGGGGCAGATACGCAGTATTTT
D gene: TRBD1; J gene: TRBJ2-2; V gene: TRBV9; clone size: -; CDR3 protein: CASSVADRDTGELFF; CDR3 DNA: TGTGCCAGCAGCGTAGCCGACAGGGACACCGGGGAGCTGTTTTTT
D gene: -; J gene: TRBJ2-2; V gene: TRBV6-5; clone size: once; CDR3 protein: CASSSLTSLVTGELFF; CDR3 DNA: TGTGCCAGCAGTTCCCTGACTAGTTTGGTCACCGGGGAGCTGTTTTTT
D gene: TRBD2; J gene: TRBJ2-4; V gene: TRBV9; clone size: few; CDR3 protein: CASSVAPTGTSGRAAKNIQYF; CDR3 DNA: TGTGCCAGCAGCGTAGCCCCGACCGGGACTAGCGGGAGGGCGGCCAAAAACATTCAGTACTTC
D gene: -; J gene: TRBJ1-1; V gene: TRBV5-4; clone size: -; CDR3 protein: CASSGKKDGGNTEAFF; CDR3 DNA: TGTGCCAGCAGCGGAAAGAAGGACGGGGGAAACACTGAAGCTTTCTTT
D gene: -; J gene: TRBJ2-7; V gene: TRBV28; clone size: -; CDR3 protein: CASSLPGQNYEQYF; CDR3 DNA: TGTGCCAGCAGTCTCCCTGGACAGAACTACGAGCAGTACTTC
D gene: TRBD2; J gene: TRBJ2-1; V gene: TRBV7-7; clone size: -; CDR3 protein: CASSLDVAGGRSEQFF; CDR3 DNA: TGTGCCAGCAGCTTGGACGTAGCGGGAGGGCGGAGTGAGCAGTTCTTC
D gene: TRBD1; J gene: TRBJ2-7; V gene: TRBV4-1; clone size: -; CDR3 protein: CAREAGTGDYEQYF; CDR3 DNA: TGCGCCCGTGAGGCAGGGACAGGGGACTACGAGCAGTACTTC
D gene: -; J gene: TRBJ2-7; V gene: TRBV24-1; clone size: -; CDR3 protein: CAAGGVGGRGYEQYF; CDR3 DNA: TGTGCCGCCGGTGGGGTGGGGGGGCGAGGGTACGAGCAGTACTTC
D gene: TRBD1; J gene: TRBJ1-5; V gene: TRBV7-2; clone size: once; CDR3 protein: CASTPRTGQQPQHF; CDR3 DNA: TGTGCCAGCACCCCCAGGACAGGGCAGCAGCCCCAGCATTTT
D gene: TRBD1; J gene: TRBJ1-2; V gene: TRBV5-1; clone size: -; CDR3 protein: CASSLGDRGGHGYTF; CDR3 DNA: TGCGCCAGCAGCTTGGGTGACAGGGGTGGGCATGGCTACACCTTC
D gene: -; J gene: TRBJ2-7; V gene: TRBV28; clone size: -; CDR3 protein: CASSTNRGGSYEQYF; CDR3 DNA: TGTGCCAGCTCGACCAACAGGGGAGGTTCCTACGAGCAGTACTTC
D gene: -; J gene: TRBJ2-7; V gene: TRBV7-6; clone size: -; CDR3 protein: CASSLESGYEQYF; CDR3 DNA: TGTGCCAGCAGCTTAGAGTCAGGCTACGAGCAGTACTTC
D gene: -; J gene: TRBJ2-2; V gene: TRBV5-1; clone size: -; CDR3 protein: CASSLTGTNTGELFF; CDR3 DNA: TGCGCCAGCAGCTTGACAGGGACGAACACCGGGGAGCTGTTTTTT
D gene: -; J gene: TRBJ1-1; V gene: TRBV7-9; clone size: -; CDR3 protein: CASSPGWEGNTEAFF; CDR3 DNA: TGTGCCAGCAGCCCGGGGTGGGAGGGGAACACTGAAGCTTTCTTT
D gene: -; J gene: TRBJ1-6; V gene: TRBV19; clone size: few; CDR3 protein: CASSRQNSPLHF; CDR3 DNA: TGTGCCAGTAGCCGACAGAATTCACCCCTCCACTTT
D gene: TRBD1; J gene: TRBJ1-2; V gene: TRBV18; clone size: -; CDR3 protein: CASSTQGGGYTF; CDR3 DNA: TGTGCCAGCTCAACTCAGGGGGGAGGCTACACCTTC
D gene: TRBD1; J gene: TRBJ2-3; V gene: TRBV10-2; clone size: -; CDR3 protein: CASRDRFTDTQYF; CDR3 DNA: TGCGCCAGCCGGGACAGATTCACAGATACGCAGTATTTT
D gene: TRBD1; J gene: TRBJ1-2; V gene: TRBV6-5; clone size: -; CDR3 protein: CASRKTGGVGYTF; CDR3 DNA: TGTGCCAGCAGAAAAACAGGGGGCGTTGGCTACACCTTC
D gene: -; J gene: TRBJ1-1; V gene: TRBV7-2; clone size: -; CDR3 protein: CASSLQGTNTEAFF; CDR3 DNA: TGTGCCAGCAGCTTACAGGGTACGAACACTGAAGCTTTCTTT
D gene: -; J gene: TRBJ1-2; V gene: TRBV19; clone size: -; CDR3 protein: CASSIGRGNYGYTF; CDR3 DNA: TGTGCCAGTAGTATAGGGAGAGGGAACTATGGCTACACCTTC
D gene: -; J gene: TRBJ1-4; V gene: TRBV5-1; clone size: few; CDR3 protein: CASSQNRVATNEKLFF; CDR3 DNA: TGCGCCAGCAGCCAAAACAGGGTAGCAACTAATGAAAAACTGTTTTTT
D gene: -; J gene: TRBJ2-3; V gene: TRBV25-1; clone size: once; CDR3 protein: CASSESAGATDTQYF; CDR3 DNA: TGTGCCAGCAGTGAATCCGCAGGGGCCACAGATACGCAGTATTTT
D gene: TRBD1; J gene: TRBJ2-2; V gene: TRBV11-2; clone size: -; CDR3 protein: CASSSRTGGSTGELFF; CDR3 DNA: TGTGCCAGCAGCTCCAGGACAGGGGGGAGTACCGGGGAGCTGTTTTTT
D gene: -; J gene: TRBJ2-2; V gene: TRBV29-1; clone size: -; CDR3 protein: CSAPGQNTGELFF; CDR3 DNA: TGCAGCGCGCCGGGACAGAACACCGGGGAGCTGTTTTTT
D gene: -; J gene: TRBJ2-1; V gene: TRBV7-9; clone size: -; CDR3 protein: CASSLMRVNEQFF; CDR3 DNA: TGTGCCAGCAGCTTGATGCGGGTAAATGAGCAGTTCTTC
D gene: TRBD1; J gene: TRBJ2-7; V gene: TRBV18; clone size: -; CDR3 protein: CASSPTHVGRDRDYEQYF; CDR3 DNA: TGTGCCAGCTCACCTACCCATGTGGGCCGGGACAGGGACTACGAGCAGTACTTC
D gene: TRBD1; J gene: TRBJ2-2; V gene: TRBV7-8; clone size: -; CDR3 protein: CASSEQGAGPGELFF; CDR3 DNA: TGTGCCAGCAGCGAACAGGGGGCGGGTCCCGGGGAGCTGTTTTTT